This TCR beta chain was sequenced in a study of CXCR3-negative and CXCR3-positive naive CD8 T cells. General observations from the study: Comparison of naive subsets found surface CD5 to be comparable, and TCR strength was inferred on the basis of TRB CDR3 properties. TRB CDR3s were more hydrophobic in CXCR3-positive than in CXCR3-negative naive cells. The study found comparably high diversity in both naive subsets and much lower diversity in memory CD8+ cells.

CDR1 is MDHEN, CDR2 SYDVKM, per germline. The CDR3 consists of 12 residues. Concerning this clonotype itself: Its target is not known.

The authors prepared UMI-labeled TRB cDNA libraries by 5' RACE. TCRdb re-called the 5' RACE reads, yielding one record per CDR3 amino acid sequence without DNA. The listing contains around 140,000 distinct CDR3 sequences. Sequencing was performed on naive CXCR3- CD8+ T cells from blood. Described subset: CD45RO-CCR7+CD27+CD95- naive CD8+ T cells lacking CXCR3 (TNR3-). This chain connects TRBV28 to TRBJ2-5; TCRdb returns TRBD1, unconfirmable since there is no DNA. This receptor was identified in a human donor in good health. Some clones in this sample may be carry-over from other donors' samples. This chain's CDR3 is CASSLTGKTQYF.